This T cell receptor (beta chain) was identified in a study of blood T cell repertoires in COVID-19. Study details: Collection of acute and convalescent COVID-19 samples took place in the United States, Italy and Spain. PBMCs, B-cell-depleted T cells, or T cells provided the cDNA or gDNA that made up the material.

The CDR3 sequence is 15 residues long. The V end lost 1 base, the J end lost 7 bases, and 14 bases lay between the germline ends. The V gene's germline CDR1 is SGHRS and CDR2 YFSETQ. In the original workflow: Reference gene primers were amplified, and this amplification served to estimate nucleated cell counts. The method was immunoSEQ multiplex PCR; TCRdb's version includes in-frame clones alone and lacks a portion of them. Clone size and V and J calls were adopted from that table, with D and trimming inferred from the DNA. The sample consists of 40,000 to 50,000 clones, about three quarters of them appearing once.

The genes are TRBV5-1 and TRBJ2-2, with D perhaps matching TRBD1 (6 bases). The sequence came from a man between 65 and 85 years old with active or convalescent COVID-19. Sequencing was done on a sample of peripheral blood. CDR3 bases: TGCGCCAGCAGCTTGTCAGGGGTGGAAAACGGGGAGCTGTTTTTT. Its translation is CASSLSGVENGELFF.